The following is a TCR beta chain sequence with its context. This clonotype came up many times. What this receptor recognizes is not known. Within one base of it there is no much larger clone, and no base qualities were kept. These data originate in a study of T-cell reconstitution after alpha-beta-depleted transplantation in children (dated by TCRdb to between 2015 and 2016). Background on the whole study: T-cell immune reconstitution after TCRalphabeta/CD19-depleted allogeneic hematopoietic cell transplantation in children was quantitatively tracked in the study by means of TCR repertoire profiling. Study-level results and caveats: In some patients, the high TCRbeta diversity seen at day 60 was put down to recipient T cells and intrathymic progenitors that had survived conditioning. Apparently early alphabetaT-cell count recovery about two months after transplant reportedly relied on only several hundred rapidly expanded clones derived from non-depleted graft cells. Over subsequent months, a decline in hyperexpanded clone frequencies was noted, and after one year, T-cell counts and TCRbeta diversity were mostly ascribed to newly produced T cells.

CDR1 is given as DFQATT and CDR2 as SNEGSKA, both from the germline V gene (reference sequence). Counted from cysteine to phenylalanine, this CDR3 has 16 amino acids. This entry keeps only the CDR3 DNA: 48 bases, framed from base 1. Clipping removes 3 bases from V and 0 bases from J, with 5 as the unmatched junction base count. Interpreted using the paper, the treatment or condition label stands for: allogeneic hematopoietic cell transplantation with graft depleted of TCRalphabeta T cells and CD19 B cells. The transplant recipients were children given TCRalphabeta/CD19-depleted allogeneic hematopoietic cell grafts. The library was produced with PCR. The sample was run on an Illumina HiSeq 2500. To normalize quantification of the TCRbeta repertoire, the TCR libraries were built with molecular barcoding that relied on unique molecular identifiers. Starting from the raw public reads, TCRdb applied fastp trimming at Q25, assembled clones with MiXCR and retained in-frame beta chains. Under each unique CDR3 protein, matching rows form one entry showing the most common genes and DNA. Within this sample are some 200,000 distinct CDR3 sequences, with roughly 7% of them counted one time only. The top ten hold about 5.5% of the sample.

The sequencing here drew on PBMCs, taken before TCRalphabeta/CD19-depleted stem cell transplant. The rearrangement joined TRBV20-1 to TRBJ2-7; TRBD2 fits 13 bases in the junction. The sequence came from a boy between 2 and 10 years old with acute lymphoblastic leukemia, due to receive a stem cell transplant. This receptor carries the CDR3 CSARGTSGKSSYEQYF. Here is the DNA: TGCAGTGCTAGGGGGACTAGCGGGAAAAGCTCCTACGAGCAGTACTTC.